Listed below are T cell receptor beta chains from one sample, sequenced in a study of blood T cell repertoires in COVID-19. The protocol was immunoSEQ multiplex PCR, while the TCRdb copy is restricted to in-frame clones and leaves out a portion. Of 200,000 to 250,000 clones in the sample, about 90% were seen once. Material: peripheral blood. The source is a man in his sixties with acute or convalescent COVID-19. CDR3s include the opening cysteine and the closing phenylalanine or tryptophan. The D gene is left open where the match is weak. For some rows the clone size is stated as once, few or many, or as a class when expanded; others skip it.

clone_size d_call j_call v_call cdr3_nt cdr3_aa
NA NA TRBJ1-1 TRBV7-9 TGTGCCACCCAGGGCCTCCGATACACTGAAGCTTTCTTT CATQGLRYTEAFF
NA TRBD2 TRBJ2-1 TRBV7-8 TGTGCCAGCAGCCAAGCGGGAGGCCACGGCAATGAGCAGTTCTTC CASSQAGGHGNEQFF
NA NA TRBJ2-2 TRBV29-1 TGCAGCGTTGAAGGGGCGGGAAGGACCGGGGAGCTGTTTTTT CSVEGAGRTGELFF
NA TRBD2 TRBJ2-2 TRBV3-1/TRBV3-2 TGTGCCAGCAGCCAAGGCTTGCCGACTAGCGGGAGACACACCGGGGAGCTGTTTTTT CASSQGLPTSGRHTGELFF
NA NA TRBJ1-6 TRBV29-1 TGCAGCGTGGCCGAGACAGTGGGGAATTCACCCCTCCACTTT CSVAETVGNSPLHF
NA NA TRBJ1-5 TRBV19 TGTGCCAGTAGTATCCGAGACAGAGGCAATCAGCCCCAGCATTTT CASSIRDRGNQPQHF
once NA TRBJ1-5 TRBV6-2/TRBV6-3 TGTGCCAGCAGTTCCCATAGCAATCAGCCCCAGCATTTT CASSSHSNQPQHF
NA NA TRBJ2-1 TRBV6-1 TGTGCCAGCAGTTATGGACGGGGGTCCAATGAGCAGTTCTTC CASSYGRGSNEQFF
NA NA TRBJ1-1 TRBV6-2/TRBV6-3 TGTGCCAGCAGTTACTGGCAGGGCCTGAACACTGAAGCTTTCTTT CASSYWQGLNTEAFF
NA TRBD1 TRBJ1-2 TRBV28 TGTGCCAGCAGTTCATGGACAGGGGGCTATGGCTACACCTTC CASSSWTGGYGYTF
NA TRBD2 TRBJ2-5 TRBV6-2/TRBV6-3 TGTGCCAGCAGTTACGCCACTAGCGGGAGGGCGGGGACCCAGTACTTC CASSYATSGRAGTQYF
once TRBD1 TRBJ2-2 TRBV18 TGTGCCAGCTCACACGGACAGGAGAACACCGGGGAGCTGTTTTTT CASSHGQENTGELFF
NA NA TRBJ1-5 TRBV2 TGTGCCAGCACCCGCCGGCGCGGCGATAGCAATCAGCCCCAGCATTTT CASTRRRGDSNQPQHF
NA NA TRBJ2-3 TRBV19 TGTGCCAGTAGTGACTTTCCATATACGCAGTATTTT CASSDFPYTQYF
NA NA TRBJ1-1 TRBV3-1/TRBV3-2 TGTGCCAGCAGCCAAGACTCCAGGGGTGGGACTGAAGCTTTCTTT CASSQDSRGGTEAFF
NA TRBD2 TRBJ2-1 TRBV6-2/TRBV6-3 TGTGCCAGCAGTGTCGCCGGGACTAGCGGGAGTCATGAGCAGTTCTTC CASSVAGTSGSHEQFF
NA NA TRBJ1-3 TRBV6-6 TGTGCCAGCAGTGCCTACGGGACACCACCTGGAAACACCATATATTTT CASSAYGTPPGNTIYF
NA TRBD2 TRBJ2-7 TRBV6-2/TRBV6-3 TGTGCCAGCAGTCGCGGGGCTAGCGGGTACCGCTCCTACGAGCAGTACTTC CASSRGASGYRSYEQYF
NA NA TRBJ1-6 TRBV28 TGTGCCAGCAGTTCCCTCGACAGGATGGCGAATTCACCCCTCCACTTT CASSSLDRMANSPLHF
NA TRBD1 TRBJ2-7 TRBV6-5 TGTGCCAGCAGTTACAATCTGCAGGGGGCCTACGAGCAGTACTTC CASSYNLQGAYEQYF
NA TRBD2 TRBJ2-7 TRBV5-4 TGTGCCAGCAGCTTGCCTACTAGCGGGGGCTACGAGCAGTACTTC CASSLPTSGGYEQYF
NA NA TRBJ1-1 TRBV5-8 TGTGCCAGCAGCCCATCTGGGGCAGGCGAAGCTTTCTTT CASSPSGAGEAFF
NA NA TRBJ2-4 TRBV6-6 TGTGCCAGCAGCCTCGAGGTGGGAAACATTCAGTACTTC CASSLEVGNIQYF
NA TRBD1 TRBJ2-5 TRBV7-7 TGTGCTAGCAGCCAAACAGGGGGGCAAGAGACCCAGTACTTC CASSQTGGQETQYF
NA TRBD1 TRBJ2-1 TRBV14 TGTGCCAGCAGCTCCTTGGGACAGGGAAATGAGCAGTTCTTC CASSSLGQGNEQFF
NA NA TRBJ2-5 TRBV19 TGTGCCAGTAGTGCCCGGGGAGCTAACCAAGAGACCCAGTACTTC CASSARGANQETQYF
NA TRBD1 TRBJ2-3 TRBV5-1 TGCGCCAGCAGCGAAGCCGGGACAGGGGGCCAGGGGGCAGATACGCAGTATTTT CASSEAGTGGQGADTQYF